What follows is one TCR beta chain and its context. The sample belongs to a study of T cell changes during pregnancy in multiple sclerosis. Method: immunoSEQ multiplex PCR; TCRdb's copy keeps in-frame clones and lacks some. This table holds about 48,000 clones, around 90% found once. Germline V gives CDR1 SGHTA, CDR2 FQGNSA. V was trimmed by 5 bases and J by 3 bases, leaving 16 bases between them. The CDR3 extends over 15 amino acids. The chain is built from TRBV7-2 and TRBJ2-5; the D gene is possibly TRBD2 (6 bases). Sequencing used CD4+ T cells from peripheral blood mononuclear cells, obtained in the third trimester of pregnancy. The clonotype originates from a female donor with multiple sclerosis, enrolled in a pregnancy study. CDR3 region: CASSPFLGGKETQYF. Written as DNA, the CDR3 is TGTGCCAGCAGCCCCTTCTTGGGAGGAAAAGAGACCCAGTACTTC.